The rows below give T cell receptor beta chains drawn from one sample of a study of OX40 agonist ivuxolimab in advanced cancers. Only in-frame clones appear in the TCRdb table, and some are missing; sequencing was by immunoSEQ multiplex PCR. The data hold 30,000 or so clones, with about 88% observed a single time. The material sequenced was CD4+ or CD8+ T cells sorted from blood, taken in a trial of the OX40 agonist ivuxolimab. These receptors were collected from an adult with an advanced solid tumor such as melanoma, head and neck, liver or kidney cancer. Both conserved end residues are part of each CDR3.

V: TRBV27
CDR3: CASSPLLRGYPYEQYF

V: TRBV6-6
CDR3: CASRTGTGNYEQYF

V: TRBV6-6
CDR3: CASSYEGAGTEAFF

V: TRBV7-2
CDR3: CAREVVRGTNSNQPQHF

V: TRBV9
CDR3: CASSVGTSGSFGDTQYF

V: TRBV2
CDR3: CASSVGRVGEQYF

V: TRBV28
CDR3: CASSSLPRTGVYEQYF

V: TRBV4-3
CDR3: CASSQKPPLAGGMNTGELFF

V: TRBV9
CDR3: CASSVGSGTYEQYF

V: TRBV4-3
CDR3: CASSQETGGSYEQYF

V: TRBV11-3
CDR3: CASSLELLSRDTQYF

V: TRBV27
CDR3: CASRPTGDTQYF

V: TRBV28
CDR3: CASRDGSSYNEQFF

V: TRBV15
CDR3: CATSRERLAGNIQYF

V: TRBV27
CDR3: CASSLTTGNPAFF

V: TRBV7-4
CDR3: CASSRGIPDTQYF

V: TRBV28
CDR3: CASSLVGLAYEQYF

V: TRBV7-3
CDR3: CASSLTGARTDTQYF

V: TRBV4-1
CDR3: CASSQDLVPTAYSGNTIYF

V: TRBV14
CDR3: CASSQEGKGGYEQFF

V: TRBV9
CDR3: CASSPIAVGELFF

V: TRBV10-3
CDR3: CAIKNGQMNTEAFF

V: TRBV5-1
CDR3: CASSLDRAGNTIYF

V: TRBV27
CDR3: CASSPGTEETQYF

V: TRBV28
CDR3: CASSLWSDSGNTIYF

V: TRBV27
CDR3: CASSGTASYNEQFF

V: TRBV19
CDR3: CATARGTGINEQFF

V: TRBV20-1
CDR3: CSARVLEQYF

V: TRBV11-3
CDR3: CASSLTGYRTDTQYF

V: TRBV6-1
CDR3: CASSEGQGPSYEQYF

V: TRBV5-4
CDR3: CASSLGYDASYEQYF

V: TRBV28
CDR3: CASRLNTEAFF

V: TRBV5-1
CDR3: CASSPRGLEPQHF

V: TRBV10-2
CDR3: CASRGQGASPFPPTGELFF

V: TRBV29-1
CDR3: CSVEDWIQGDAGELFF

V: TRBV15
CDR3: CATSDGVWNSPLHF

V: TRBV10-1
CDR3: CASNQGHREGWETQYF

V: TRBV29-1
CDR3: CSGGEWRNEQFF

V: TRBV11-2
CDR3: CASSLDGGGAYEQYF

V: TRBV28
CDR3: CASSLFGTDQETQYF

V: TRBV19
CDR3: CASRVGTSGYGELFF

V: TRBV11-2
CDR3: CASSRPSGGAPDTQYF

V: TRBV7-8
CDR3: CASSDHSGTFNQPQHF

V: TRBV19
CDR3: CASEGARGNQPQHF

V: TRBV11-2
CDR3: CASSSAGYEQYF

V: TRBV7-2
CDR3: CASSLGLAGGLNYNEQFF

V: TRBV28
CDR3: CASSKSVGAYNEQFF

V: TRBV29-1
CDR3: CSVEGDSNTGELFF

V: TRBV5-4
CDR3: CASSLPEEIFAERYTF

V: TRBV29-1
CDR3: CSVAGLSGYTF

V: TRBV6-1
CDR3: CASGPRGGRTGELFF